This T cell receptor beta chain was identified during a study of T cell responses to AZD1222 COVID-19 vaccine. Sequencing used immunoSEQ multiplex PCR; TCRdb keeps in-frame clones, though not all of them. The sample holds some 100,000 clones, just over 90% seen once. Trimming took 4 bases from V and 3 from J; bases not matched to a gene: 6. The CDR3 is 15 residues long. Germline V gene data show CDR1 as SGHNT and CDR2 as YENEEA. The V call is TRBV11-3, the J call TRBJ2-7; 10 positions match TRBD2. This clonotype was sampled from an adult in good health. The sequencing used peripheral blood, collected on day 0 of AZD1222 vaccination. This CDR3 is CASSSAGGPGYEQYF. CDR3 DNA sequence: TGTGCCAGCAGCTCAGCGGGAGGGCCGGGCTACGAGCAGTACTTC.